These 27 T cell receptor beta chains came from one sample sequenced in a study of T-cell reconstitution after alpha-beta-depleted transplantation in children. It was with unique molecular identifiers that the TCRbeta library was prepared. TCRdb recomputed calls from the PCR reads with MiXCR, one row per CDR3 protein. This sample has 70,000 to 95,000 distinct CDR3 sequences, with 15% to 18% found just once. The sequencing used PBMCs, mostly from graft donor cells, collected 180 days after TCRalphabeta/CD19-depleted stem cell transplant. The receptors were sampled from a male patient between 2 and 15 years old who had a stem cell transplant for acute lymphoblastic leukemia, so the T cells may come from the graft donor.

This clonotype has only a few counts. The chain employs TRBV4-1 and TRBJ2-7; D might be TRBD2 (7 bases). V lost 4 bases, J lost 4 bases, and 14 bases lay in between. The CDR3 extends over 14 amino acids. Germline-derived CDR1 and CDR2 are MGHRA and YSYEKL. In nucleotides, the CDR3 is TGCGCCAGCAGCCTCTGGGGGGGCTTATACGAGCAGTACTTC. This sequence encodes CASSLWGGLYEQYF.

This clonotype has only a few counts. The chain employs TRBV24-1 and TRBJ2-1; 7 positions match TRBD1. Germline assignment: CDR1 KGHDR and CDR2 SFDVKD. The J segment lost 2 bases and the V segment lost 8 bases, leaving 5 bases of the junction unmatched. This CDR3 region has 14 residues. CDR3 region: CATNKGAPYNEQFF. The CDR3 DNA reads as TGTGCCACCAACAAGGGGGCCCCCTACAATGAGCAGTTCTTC.

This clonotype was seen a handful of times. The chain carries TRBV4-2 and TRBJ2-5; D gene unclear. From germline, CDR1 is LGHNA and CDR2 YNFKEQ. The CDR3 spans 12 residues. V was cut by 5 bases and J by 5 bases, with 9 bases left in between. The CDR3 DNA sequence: TGTGCCAGCAGCGCAGAAGACGAGACCCAGTACTTC. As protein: CASSAEDETQYF.

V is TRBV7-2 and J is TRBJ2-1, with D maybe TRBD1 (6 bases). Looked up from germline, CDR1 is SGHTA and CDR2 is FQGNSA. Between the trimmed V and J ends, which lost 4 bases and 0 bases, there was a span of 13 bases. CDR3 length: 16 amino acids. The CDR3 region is CASSSRGHRSYNEQFF. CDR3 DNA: TGTGCCAGCAGCTCACGGGGACACCGCTCCTACAATGAGCAGTTCTTC.

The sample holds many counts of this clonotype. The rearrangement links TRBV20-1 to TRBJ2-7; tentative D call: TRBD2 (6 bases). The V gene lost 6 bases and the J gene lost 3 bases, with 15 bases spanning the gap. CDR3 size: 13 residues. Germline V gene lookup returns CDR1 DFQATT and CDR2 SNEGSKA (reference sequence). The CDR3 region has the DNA TGCAGTGCCGGAGGGAGAGGAGTCTACGAGCAGTACTTC. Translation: CSAGGRGVYEQYF.

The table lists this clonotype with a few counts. This CDR3 is CSARGTSGGRSYNEQFF. The DNA for the CDR3 is TGCAGTGCTAGAGGGACTAGCGGGGGTCGCTCCTACAATGAGCAGTTCTTC. V and J are TRBV20-1 and TRBJ2-1, with 13 bases fitting TRBD2. V shed 1 base and J 0 bases; nucleotides not matched to a gene: 3. CDR3 length: 17 amino acids. Germline CDR1 and CDR2: DFQATT and SNEGSKA (reference sequence).

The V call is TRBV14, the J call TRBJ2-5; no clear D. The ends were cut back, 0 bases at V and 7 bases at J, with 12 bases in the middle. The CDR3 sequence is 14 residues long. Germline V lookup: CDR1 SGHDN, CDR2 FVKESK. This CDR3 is CASSQDFRVGTQYF. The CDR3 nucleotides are TGTGCCAGCAGCCAAGATTTTAGGGTCGGGACCCAGTACTTC.

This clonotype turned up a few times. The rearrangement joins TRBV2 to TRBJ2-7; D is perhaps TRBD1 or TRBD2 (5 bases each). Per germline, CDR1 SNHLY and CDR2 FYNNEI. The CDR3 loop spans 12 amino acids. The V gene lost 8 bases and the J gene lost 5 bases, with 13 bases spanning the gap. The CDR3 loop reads CASLKQGDEQYF. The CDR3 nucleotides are TGTGCCAGCCTAAAGCAGGGAGACGAGCAGTACTTC.

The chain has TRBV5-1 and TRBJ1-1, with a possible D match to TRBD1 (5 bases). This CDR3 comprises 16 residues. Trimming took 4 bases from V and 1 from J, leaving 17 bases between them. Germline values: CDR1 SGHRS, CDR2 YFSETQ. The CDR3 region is CASSPEPQGQNTEAFF. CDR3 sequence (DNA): TGCGCCAGCAGCCCGGAACCCCAGGGTCAGAACACTGAAGCTTTCTTT.

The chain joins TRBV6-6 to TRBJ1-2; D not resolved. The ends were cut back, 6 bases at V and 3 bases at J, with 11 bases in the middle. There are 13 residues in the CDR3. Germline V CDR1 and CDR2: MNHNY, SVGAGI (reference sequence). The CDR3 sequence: CASSPRTDYGYTF. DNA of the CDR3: TGTGCCAGCAGCCCTAGGACGGACTATGGCTACACCTTC.

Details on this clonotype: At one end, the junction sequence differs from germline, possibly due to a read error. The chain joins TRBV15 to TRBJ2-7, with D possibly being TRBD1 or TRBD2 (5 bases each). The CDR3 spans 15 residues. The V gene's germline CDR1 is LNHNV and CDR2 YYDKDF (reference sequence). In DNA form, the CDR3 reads TGTGCCACCAGTCCAGATGGGGGACGCTCCTACCAGCAGTACTTC. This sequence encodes CATSPDGGRSYQQYF.

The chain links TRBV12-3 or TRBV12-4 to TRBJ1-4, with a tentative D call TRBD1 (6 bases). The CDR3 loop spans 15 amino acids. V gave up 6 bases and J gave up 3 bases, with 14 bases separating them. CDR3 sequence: CASSDHRAANEKLFF. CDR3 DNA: TGTGCCAGCAGCGACCACAGGGCCGCTAATGAAAAACTGTTTTTT.

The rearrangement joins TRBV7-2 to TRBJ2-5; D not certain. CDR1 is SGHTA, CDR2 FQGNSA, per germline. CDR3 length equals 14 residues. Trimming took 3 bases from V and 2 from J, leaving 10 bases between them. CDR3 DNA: TGTGCCAGCAGCTTTCCCGCCGGGCAAGAGACCCAGTACTTC. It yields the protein CASSFPAGQETQYF.

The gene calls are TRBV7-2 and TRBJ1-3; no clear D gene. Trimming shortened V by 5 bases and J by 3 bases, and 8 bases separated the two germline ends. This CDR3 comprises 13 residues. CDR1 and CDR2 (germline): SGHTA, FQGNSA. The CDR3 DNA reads TGTGCCAGCAGCCCGGGCGGTGGAAACACCATATATTTT. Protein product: CASSPGGGNTIYF.

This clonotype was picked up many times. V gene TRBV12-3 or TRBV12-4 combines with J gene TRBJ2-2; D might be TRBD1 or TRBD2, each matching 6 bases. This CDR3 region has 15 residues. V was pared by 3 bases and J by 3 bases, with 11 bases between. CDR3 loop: CASSLWGADTGELFF. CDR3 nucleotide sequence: TGTGCCAGCAGTTTGTGGGGGGCTGACACCGGGGAGCTGTTTTTT.

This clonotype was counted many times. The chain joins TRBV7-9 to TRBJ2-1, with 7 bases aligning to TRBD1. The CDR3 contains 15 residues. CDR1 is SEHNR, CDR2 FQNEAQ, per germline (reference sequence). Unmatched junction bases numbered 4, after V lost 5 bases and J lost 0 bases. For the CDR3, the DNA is TGTGCCAGCAGCCAACAGGGGAGCTCCTACAATGAGCAGTTCTTC. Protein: CASSQQGSSYNEQFF.

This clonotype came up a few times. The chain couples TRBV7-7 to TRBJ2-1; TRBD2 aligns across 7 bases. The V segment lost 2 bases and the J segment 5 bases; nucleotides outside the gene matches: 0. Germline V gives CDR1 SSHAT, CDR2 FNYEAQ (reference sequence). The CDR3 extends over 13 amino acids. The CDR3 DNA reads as TGTGCCAGCAGCTTACGGGGGGACAATGAGCAGTTCTTC. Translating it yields CASSLRGDNEQFF.

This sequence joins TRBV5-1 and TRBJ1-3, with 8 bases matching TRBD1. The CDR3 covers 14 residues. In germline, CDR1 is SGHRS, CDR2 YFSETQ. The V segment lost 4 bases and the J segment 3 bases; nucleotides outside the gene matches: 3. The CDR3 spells CASSLGTGGNTIYF. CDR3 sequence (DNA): TGCGCCAGCAGCCTAGGGACAGGTGGAAACACCATATATTTT.

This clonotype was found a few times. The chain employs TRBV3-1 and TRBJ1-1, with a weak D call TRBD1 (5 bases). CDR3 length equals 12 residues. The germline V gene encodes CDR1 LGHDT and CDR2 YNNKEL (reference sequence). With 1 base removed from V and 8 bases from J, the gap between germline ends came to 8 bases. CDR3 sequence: CASSQGGGEAFF. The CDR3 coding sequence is TGTGCCAGCAGCCAAGGGGGCGGCGAAGCTTTCTTT.

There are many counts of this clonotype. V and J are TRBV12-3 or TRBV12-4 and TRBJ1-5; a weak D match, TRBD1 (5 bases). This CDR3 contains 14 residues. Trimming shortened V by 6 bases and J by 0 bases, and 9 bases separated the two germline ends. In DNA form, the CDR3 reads TGTGCCAGCAGGAGACAGAATAGCAATCAGCCCCAGCATTTT. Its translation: CASRRQNSNQPQHF.

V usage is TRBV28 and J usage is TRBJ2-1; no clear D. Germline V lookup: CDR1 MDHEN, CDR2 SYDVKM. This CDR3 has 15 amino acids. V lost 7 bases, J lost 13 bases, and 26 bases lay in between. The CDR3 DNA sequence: TGTGCCAGCACCGATCGCAAGTTCCCCCCACGGCGTCAGTTCTTC. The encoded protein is CASTDRKFPPRRQFF. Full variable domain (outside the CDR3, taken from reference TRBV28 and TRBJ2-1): DVKVTQSSRYLVKRTGEKVFLECVQDMDHENMFWYRQDPGLGLRLIYFSYDVKMKEKGDIPEGYSVSREKKERFSLILESASTNQTSMYLCASTDRKFPPRRQFFGPGTRLTVL.

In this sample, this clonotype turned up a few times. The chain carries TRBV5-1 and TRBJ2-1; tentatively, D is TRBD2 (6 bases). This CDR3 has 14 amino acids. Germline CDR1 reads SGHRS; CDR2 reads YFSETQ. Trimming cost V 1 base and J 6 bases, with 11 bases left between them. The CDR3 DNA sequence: TGCGCCAGCAGCTTGTCCGGGGGATTCAATGAGCAGTTCTTC. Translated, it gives CASSLSGGFNEQFF.

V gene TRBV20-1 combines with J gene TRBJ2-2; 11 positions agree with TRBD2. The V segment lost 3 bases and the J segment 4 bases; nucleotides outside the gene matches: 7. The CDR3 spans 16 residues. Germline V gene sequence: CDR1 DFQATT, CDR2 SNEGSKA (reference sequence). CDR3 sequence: CSARPPGLAVTGELFF. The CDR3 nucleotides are TGCAGTGCTAGGCCCCCGGGACTAGCGGTCACCGGGGAGCTGTTTTTT.

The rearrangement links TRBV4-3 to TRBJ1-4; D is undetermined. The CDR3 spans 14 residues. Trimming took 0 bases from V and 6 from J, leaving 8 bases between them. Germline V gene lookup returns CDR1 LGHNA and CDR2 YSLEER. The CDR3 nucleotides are TGCGCCAGCAGCCAAGAATGGACTGATGAAAAACTGTTTTTT. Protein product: CASSQEWTDEKLFF.

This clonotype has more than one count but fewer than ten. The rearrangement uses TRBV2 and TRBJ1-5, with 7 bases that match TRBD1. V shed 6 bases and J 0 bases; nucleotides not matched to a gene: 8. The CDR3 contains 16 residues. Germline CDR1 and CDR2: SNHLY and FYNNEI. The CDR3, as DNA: TGTGCCAGCAGCGCGGGACAGCCTTATAGCAATCAGCCCCAGCATTTT. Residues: CASSAGQPYSNQPQHF.

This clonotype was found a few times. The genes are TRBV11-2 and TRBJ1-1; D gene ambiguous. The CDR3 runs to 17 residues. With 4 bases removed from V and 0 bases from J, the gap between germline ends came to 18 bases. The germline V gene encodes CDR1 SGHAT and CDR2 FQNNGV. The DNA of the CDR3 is TGTGCCAGCAGCTCGATGTCGTTGTCAGCCTTGAACACTGAAGCTTTCTTT. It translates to CASSSMSLSALNTEAFF.

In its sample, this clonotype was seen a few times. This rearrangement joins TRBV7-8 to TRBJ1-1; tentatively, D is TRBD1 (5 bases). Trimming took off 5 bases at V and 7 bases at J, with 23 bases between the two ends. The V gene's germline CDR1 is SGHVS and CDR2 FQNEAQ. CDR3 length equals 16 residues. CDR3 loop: CASSPKRGGRDLEAFF. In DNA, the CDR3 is TGTGCCAGCAGCCCGAAACGCGGAGGCAGGGACCTTGAAGCTTTCTTT.